This TCR beta chain was obtained from a study of beta chain features in type 1 diabetes. In the study overall: Patients and healthy donors were similar in age, gender and cell yields.

What was sequenced were expressed TCRB transcripts, since all of the isolated RNA had been reverse transcribed. Method: immunoSEQ multiplex PCR; TCRdb's copy keeps in-frame clones and lacks some. Among 300,000 to 350,000 clones, roughly 8% were seen once, and the ten largest hold around 0.45%. The sample was central memory CD4+ T cells from blood. The TCR comes from a woman younger than 35 in good health.

CDR3 in amino acids: CASSQQGTQNTEAFF. Here the CDR3 DNA reads TGTGCCAGCAGTCAACAGGGGACCCAAAACACTGAAGCTTTCTTT. V is TRBV6-5 and J is TRBJ1-1, with TRBD1 identical over 7 bases. Germline V lookup: CDR1 MNHEY, CDR2 SVGAGI. This CDR3 has 15 amino acids. The V and J ends lost 5 bases and 2 bases, in that order; junction bases with no gene match: 8.